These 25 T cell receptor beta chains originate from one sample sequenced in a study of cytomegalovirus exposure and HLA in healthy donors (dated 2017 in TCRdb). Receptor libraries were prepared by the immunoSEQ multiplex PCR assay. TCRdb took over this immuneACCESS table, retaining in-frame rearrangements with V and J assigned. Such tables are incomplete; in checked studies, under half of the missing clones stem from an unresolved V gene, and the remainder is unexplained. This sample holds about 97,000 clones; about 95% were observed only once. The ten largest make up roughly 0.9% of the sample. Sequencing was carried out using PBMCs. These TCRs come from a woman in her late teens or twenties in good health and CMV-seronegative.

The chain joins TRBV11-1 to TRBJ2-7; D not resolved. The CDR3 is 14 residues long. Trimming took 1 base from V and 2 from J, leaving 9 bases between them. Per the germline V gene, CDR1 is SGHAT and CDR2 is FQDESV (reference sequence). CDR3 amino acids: CASSLGPLTYEQYF. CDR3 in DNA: TGTGCCAGCAGCTTAGGGCCCCTCACCTACGAGCAGTACTTC.

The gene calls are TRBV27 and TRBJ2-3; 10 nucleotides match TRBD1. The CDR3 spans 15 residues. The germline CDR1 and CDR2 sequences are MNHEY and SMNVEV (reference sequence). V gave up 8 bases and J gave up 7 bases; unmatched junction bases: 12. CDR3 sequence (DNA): TGTGCCAGCCGAGAGGGGGGACAGGGGTTGTATACGCAGTATTTT. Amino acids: CASREGGQGLYTQYF.

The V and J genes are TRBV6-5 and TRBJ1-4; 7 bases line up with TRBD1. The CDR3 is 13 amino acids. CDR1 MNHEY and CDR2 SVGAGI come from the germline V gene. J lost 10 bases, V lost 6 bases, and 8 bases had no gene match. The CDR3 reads CASRGQRLGKLFF. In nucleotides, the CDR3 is TGTGCCAGCAGGGGACAGAGGCTGGGAAAACTGTTTTTT.

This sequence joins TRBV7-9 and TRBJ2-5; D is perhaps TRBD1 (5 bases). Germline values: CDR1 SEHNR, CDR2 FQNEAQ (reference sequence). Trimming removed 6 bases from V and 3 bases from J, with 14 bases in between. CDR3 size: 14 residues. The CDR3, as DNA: TGTGCCAGCAGTAGCAGGGTGCTGGAAGAGACCCAGTACTTC. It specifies CASSSRVLEETQYF. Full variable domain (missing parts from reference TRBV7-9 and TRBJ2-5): DTGVSQNPRHKITKRGQNVTFRCDPISEHNRLYWYRQTLGQGPEFLTYFQNEAQLEKSRLLSDRFSAERPKGSFSTLEIQRTEQGDSAMYLCASSSRVLEETQYFGPGTRLLVL.

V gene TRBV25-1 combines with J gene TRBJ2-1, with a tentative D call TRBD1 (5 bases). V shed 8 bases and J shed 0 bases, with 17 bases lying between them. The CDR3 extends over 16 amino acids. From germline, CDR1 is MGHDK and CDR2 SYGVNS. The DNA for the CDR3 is TGTGCCAGCGTTTCCGGACAAGGACCCTCCTACAATGAGCAGTTCTTC. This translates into CASVSGQGPSYNEQFF.

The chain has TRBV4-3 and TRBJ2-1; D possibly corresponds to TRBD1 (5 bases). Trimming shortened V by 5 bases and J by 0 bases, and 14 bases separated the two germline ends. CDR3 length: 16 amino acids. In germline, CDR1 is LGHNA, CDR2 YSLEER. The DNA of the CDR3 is TGCGCCAGCAGCGACGAACGCAGGGTCTCCTACAATGAGCAGTTCTTC. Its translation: CASSDERRVSYNEQFF.

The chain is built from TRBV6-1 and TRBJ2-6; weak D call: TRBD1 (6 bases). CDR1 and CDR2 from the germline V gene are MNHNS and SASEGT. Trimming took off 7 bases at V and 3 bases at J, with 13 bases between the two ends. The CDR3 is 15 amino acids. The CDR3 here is CASNERGGGANVLTF. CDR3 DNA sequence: TGTGCCAGCAATGAGAGAGGGGGTGGGGCCAACGTCCTGACTTTC.

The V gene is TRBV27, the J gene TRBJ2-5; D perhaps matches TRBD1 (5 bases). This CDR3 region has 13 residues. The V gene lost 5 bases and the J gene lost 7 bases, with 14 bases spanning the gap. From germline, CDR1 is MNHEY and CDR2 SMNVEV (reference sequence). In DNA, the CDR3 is TGTGCCAGCAGTCAAGATAGGGGTGGGACCCAGTACTTC. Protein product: CASSQDRGGTQYF.

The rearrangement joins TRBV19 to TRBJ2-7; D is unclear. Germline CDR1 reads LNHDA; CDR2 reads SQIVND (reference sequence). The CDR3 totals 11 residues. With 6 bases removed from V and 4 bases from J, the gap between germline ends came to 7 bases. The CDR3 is CASSSTYEQYF. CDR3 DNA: TGTGCCAGTAGCTCGACTTACGAGCAGTACTTC.

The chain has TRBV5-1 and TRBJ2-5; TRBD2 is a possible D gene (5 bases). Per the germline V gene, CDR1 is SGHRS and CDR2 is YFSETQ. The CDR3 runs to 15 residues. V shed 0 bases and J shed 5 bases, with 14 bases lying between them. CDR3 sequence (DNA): TGCGCCAGCAGCTTGGAAACGGGGTTCCGGGAGACCCAGTACTTC. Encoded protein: CASSLETGFRETQYF.

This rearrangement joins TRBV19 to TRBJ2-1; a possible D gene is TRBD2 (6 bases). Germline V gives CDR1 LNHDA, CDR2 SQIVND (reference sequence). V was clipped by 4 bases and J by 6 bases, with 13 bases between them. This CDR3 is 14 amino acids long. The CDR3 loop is CASSKSSGSNEQFF. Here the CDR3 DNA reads TGTGCCAGTAGTAAAAGTAGCGGAAGCAATGAGCAGTTCTTC.

CDR3 loop: CASSQAGLAGPQTQYF. In nucleotides, the CDR3 is TGCGCCAGCAGCCAGGCCGGACTAGCGGGACCACAGACCCAGTACTTC. The rearrangement joins TRBV5-1 to TRBJ2-5, with 12 bases aligning to TRBD2. Germline V gene data show CDR1 as SGHRS and CDR2 as YFSETQ. CDR3 length: 16 residues. The V and J ends lost 4 bases and 6 bases, in that order; junction bases with no gene match: 10.

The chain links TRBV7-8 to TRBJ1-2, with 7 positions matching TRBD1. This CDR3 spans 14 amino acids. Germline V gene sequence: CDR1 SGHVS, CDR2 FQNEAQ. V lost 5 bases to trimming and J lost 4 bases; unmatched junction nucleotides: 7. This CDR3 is CASSKTGTVYGYTF. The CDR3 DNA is TGTGCCAGCAGCAAAACCGGGACAGTCTATGGCTACACCTTC.

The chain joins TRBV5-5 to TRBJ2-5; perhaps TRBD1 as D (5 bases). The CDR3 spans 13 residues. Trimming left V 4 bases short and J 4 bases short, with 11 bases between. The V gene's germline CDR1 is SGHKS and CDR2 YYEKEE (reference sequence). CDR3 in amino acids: CASSPRVGETQYF. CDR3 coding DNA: TGTGCCAGCAGCCCCAGGGTTGGAGAGACCCAGTACTTC.

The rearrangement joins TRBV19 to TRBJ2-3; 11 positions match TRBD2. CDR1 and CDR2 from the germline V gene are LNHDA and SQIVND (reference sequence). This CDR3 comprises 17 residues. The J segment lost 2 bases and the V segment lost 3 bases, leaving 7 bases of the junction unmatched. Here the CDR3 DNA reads TGTGCCAGTAGTATCAGGGGACTAGCGGAATACACAGATACGCAGTATTTT. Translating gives CASSIRGLAEYTDTQYF.

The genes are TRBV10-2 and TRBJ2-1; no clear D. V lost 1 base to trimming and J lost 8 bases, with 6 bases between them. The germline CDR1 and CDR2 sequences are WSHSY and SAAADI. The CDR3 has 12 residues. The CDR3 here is CASSEFPDEQFF. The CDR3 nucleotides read TGCGCCAGCAGTGAGTTCCCAGATGAGCAGTTCTTC.

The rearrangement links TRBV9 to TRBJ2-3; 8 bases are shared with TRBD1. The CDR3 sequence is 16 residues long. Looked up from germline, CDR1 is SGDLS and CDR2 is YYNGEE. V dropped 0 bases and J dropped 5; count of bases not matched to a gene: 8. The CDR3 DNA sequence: TGTGCCAGCAGCGTAGGGACAGGGAGTCTTGGAGATACGCAGTATTTT. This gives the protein CASSVGTGSLGDTQYF.

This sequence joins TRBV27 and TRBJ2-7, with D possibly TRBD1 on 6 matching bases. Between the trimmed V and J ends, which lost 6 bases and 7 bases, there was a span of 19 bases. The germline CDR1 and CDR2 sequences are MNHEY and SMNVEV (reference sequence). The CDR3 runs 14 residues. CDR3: CASSAGPGGWEQYF. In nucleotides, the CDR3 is TGTGCCAGCAGCGCCGGACCTGGGGGCTGGGAGCAGTACTTC.

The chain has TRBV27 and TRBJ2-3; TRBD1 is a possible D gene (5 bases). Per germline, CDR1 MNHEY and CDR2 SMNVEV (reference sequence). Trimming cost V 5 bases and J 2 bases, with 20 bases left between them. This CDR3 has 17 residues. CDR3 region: CASSLKGAGYNTDTQYF. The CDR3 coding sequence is TGTGCCAGCAGTCTGAAGGGTGCAGGGTACAACACAGATACGCAGTATTTT.

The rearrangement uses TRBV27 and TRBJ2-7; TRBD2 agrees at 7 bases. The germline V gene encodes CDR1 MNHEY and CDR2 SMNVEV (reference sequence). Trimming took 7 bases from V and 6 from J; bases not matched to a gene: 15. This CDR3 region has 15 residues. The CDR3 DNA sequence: TGTGCCAGCATCTATATGACTAGCTCTTCTATCGAGCAGTACTTC. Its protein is CASIYMTSSSIEQYF.

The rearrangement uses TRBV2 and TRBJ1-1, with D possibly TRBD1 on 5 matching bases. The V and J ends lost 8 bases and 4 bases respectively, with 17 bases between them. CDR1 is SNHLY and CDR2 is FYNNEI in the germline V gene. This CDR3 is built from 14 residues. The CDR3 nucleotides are TGTGCCAGCGGGGGGTTTGACACGTCCACTGAAGCTTTCTTT. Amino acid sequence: CASGGFDTSTEAFF.

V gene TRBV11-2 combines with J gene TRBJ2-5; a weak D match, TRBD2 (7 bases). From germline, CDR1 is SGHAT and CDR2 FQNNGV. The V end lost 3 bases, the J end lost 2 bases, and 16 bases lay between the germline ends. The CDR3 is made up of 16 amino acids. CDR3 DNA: TGTGCCAGCAGCTTCGTGGGCGGGGGCCCACAAGAGACCCAGTACTTC. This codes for CASSFVGGGPQETQYF.

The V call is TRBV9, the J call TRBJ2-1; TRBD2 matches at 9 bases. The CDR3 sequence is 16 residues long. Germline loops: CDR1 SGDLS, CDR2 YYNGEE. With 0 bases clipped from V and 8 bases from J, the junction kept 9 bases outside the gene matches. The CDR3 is CASSVVASGAPHEQFF. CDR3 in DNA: TGTGCCAGCAGCGTAGTGGCTAGCGGGGCGCCACATGAGCAGTTCTTC.

In DNA, the CDR3 is TGTGCCAGCAGTTCGGGACAGGGCCGATTTGAAGCTTTCTTT. This translates into CASSSGQGRFEAFF. The chain joins TRBV27 to TRBJ1-1; TRBD1 matches 9 bases. CDR3 size: 14 residues. V gave up 4 bases and J gave up 7 bases; unmatched junction bases: 7. Germline assignment: CDR1 MNHEY and CDR2 SMNVEV (reference sequence).

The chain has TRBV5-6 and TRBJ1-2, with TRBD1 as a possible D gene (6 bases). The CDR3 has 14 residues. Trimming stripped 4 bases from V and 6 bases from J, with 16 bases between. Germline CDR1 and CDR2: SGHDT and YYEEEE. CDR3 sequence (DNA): TGTGCCAGCAGCCTGGGCAGGGGAACGAATGGCTACACCTTC. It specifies CASSLGRGTNGYTF.